The present T cell receptor beta chain was sequenced within a study of beta chain features in type 1 diabetes. Study results and caveats: When Type 1 diabetes patients were examined, their TCRB CDR3s proved moderately but significantly shorter in all four CD4+ subsets. A closer apparent resemblance between naive, central memory and Treg TCRB repertoires was seen in patients than in healthy donors.

The sample holds a few counts of this clone. The target antigen is unknown. Via the markers CD45RO/CCR7/CD25/CD127/CD95/CD27, stem cell-like memory, regulatory, central memory and naive CD4+ cells were sorted. Trimming took 3 bases from V and 3 from J, leaving 15 bases between them. Germline values: CDR1 KGHSH, CDR2 LQKENI. CDR3 size: 17 residues. Expressed TCRB transcripts were sequenced, since all the RNA that had been isolated was reverse transcribed. Method: immunoSEQ multiplex PCR; TCRdb's copy keeps in-frame clones and lacks some. Seen here are about 900,000 clones, roughly 16% observed once, and the top ten hold 0.023%.

Sequencing was performed on naive CD4+ T cells from blood. This sequence was found in a woman aged 18-35 years in good health. The rearrangement uses TRBV18 and TRBJ2-6; TRBD1 might be the D (5 bases). The CDR3 spells CASSPTTGSGGANVLTF. CDR3 nucleotides: TGTGCCAGCTCACCTACTACAGGTTCGGGTGGGGCCAACGTCCTGACTTTC.